The 30 T cell receptor beta chains below all came from one sample that was sequenced in a study of high-grade serous ovarian cancer treatment subgroups. Tumor samples were obtained before definitive surgery or chemotherapy. TCRdb's table, derived via immunoSEQ multiplex PCR, lists solely in-frame clones and lacks some. The sample consists of thousands of clones, 60% to 80% of them appearing once. The sequenced material came from tumor tissue. These receptors came from a human donor with high-grade serous ovarian cancer.

The gene calls are TRBV5-1 and TRBJ2-7, with 8 bases aligning to TRBD2. The CDR3 is 14 amino acids. In germline, CDR1 is SGHRS, CDR2 YFSETQ. V trimming: 3 bases; J trimming: 3 bases; junction bases outside the gene matches: 5. The CDR3 DNA follows: TGCGCCAGCAGCTATGAGCGGGAGTACTACGAGCAGTACTTC. Its translation: CASSYEREYYEQYF.

Relative to its sample, this clone is medium-sized. The chain employs TRBV5-1 and TRBJ2-6; no clear D. V lost 5 bases to trimming and J lost 4 bases, with 10 bases between them. Per the germline V gene, CDR1 is SGHRS and CDR2 is YFSETQ. The CDR3 spans 14 residues. CDR3 DNA sequence: TGCGCCAGCAGGCCAGAGTACGGGGCCAACGTCCTGACTTTC. This gives the protein CASRPEYGANVLTF. Combining the CDR3 with reference TRBV5-1 and TRBJ2-6 gives the whole variable domain KAGVTQTPRYLIKTRGQQVTLSCSPISGHRSVSWYQQTPGQGLQFLFEYFSETQRNKGNFPGRFSGRQFSNSRSEMNVSTLELGDSALYLCASRPEYGANVLTFGAGSRLTVL.

The chain has TRBV14 and TRBJ2-2; D is undetermined. The CDR3 has 13 amino acids. V lost 0 bases to trimming and J lost 5 bases, with 4 bases between them. Per germline, CDR1 SGHDN and CDR2 FVKESK. The CDR3 region is CASSQDRTGELFF. CDR3 DNA sequence: TGTGCCAGCAGCCAAGACAGGACCGGGGAGCTGTTTTTT.

The chain couples TRBV15 to TRBJ1-1, with D tentatively TRBD1 (6 bases). The V and J ends lost 3 bases and 5 bases respectively, with 13 bases between them. Germline CDR1 and CDR2: LNHNV and YYDKDF (reference sequence). This CDR3 has 14 residues. The DNA for the CDR3 is TGTGCCACCAGCAGGAAACAGGGAGAGACTGAAGCTTTCTTT. This encodes CATSRKQGETEAFF.

This rearrangement joins TRBV4-1 to TRBJ2-1; 9 bases fit TRBD2. There are 17 residues in the CDR3. Germline V CDR1 and CDR2: MGHRA, YSYEKL. V was pared by 4 bases and J by 3 bases, with 10 bases of the junction left unmatched. The chain's CDR3 is CASSRGSGRSYYNEQFF. The CDR3 DNA reads as TGCGCCAGCAGCCGAGGCAGCGGGAGGTCTTACTACAATGAGCAGTTCTTC.

The gene calls are TRBV13 and TRBJ2-7; TRBD2 might be the D (5 bases). V was cut by 3 bases and J by 6 bases, with 12 bases left in between. The CDR3 is 13 residues long. Germline V gene lookup returns CDR1 PRHDT and CDR2 FYEKMQ (reference sequence). The CDR3 DNA reads TGTGCCAGCAGCTTCACTAGACCGAGCGAGCAGTACTTC. This sequence encodes CASSFTRPSEQYF. Looking up the rest from reference TRBV13 and TRBJ2-7 gives the full variable domain: AAGVIQSPRHLIKEKRETATLKCYPIPRHDTVYWYQQGPGQDPQFLISFYEKMQSDKGSIPDRFSAQQFSDYHSELNMSSLELGDSALYFCASSFTRPSEQYFGPGTRLTVT.

This clone was seen a handful of times. The chain is built from TRBV7-2 and TRBJ2-7; 7 positions match TRBD2. The CDR3 has 13 amino acids. Germline CDR1 is SGHTA and CDR2 is FQGNSA. Unmatched junction bases numbered 4, after V lost 5 bases and J lost 3 bases. The CDR3 nucleotides are TGTGCCAGCAGCGCTAGCGGAAACTACGAGCAGTACTTC. It codes for CASSASGNYEQYF.

The V call is TRBV5-1, the J call TRBJ1-5; no firm D call. The CDR3 spans 13 residues. V shed 4 bases and J shed 7 bases, with 12 bases lying between them. Germline V gives CDR1 SGHRS, CDR2 YFSETQ. CDR3 region: CASSEGPGQPQHF. Here the CDR3 DNA reads TGCGCCAGCAGCGAAGGTCCTGGGCAGCCCCAGCATTTT.

The chain combines TRBV5-1 with TRBJ2-5, with 11 nucleotides matching TRBD1. The J call is in doubt because the DNA end fits TRBJ2-7 better. CDR1 is SGHRS, CDR2 YFSETQ, per germline. The CDR3 loop spans 15 amino acids. The DNA of the CDR3 is TGCGCCAGCAGCGCCCACGGGACAGGGGGCTACGAGCAGTACTTC. Residues: CASSAHGTGGYEQYF.

The V and J genes are TRBV9 and TRBJ2-3; D is unclear. Germline V gene lookup returns CDR1 SGDLS and CDR2 YYNGEE. The CDR3 spans 15 residues. Trimming stripped 0 bases from V and 4 bases from J, with 12 bases between. The CDR3 DNA sequence: TGTGCCAGCAGCGTAGCTACCGGGCTCGCAGATACGCAGTATTTT. This encodes CASSVATGLADTQYF.

A few counts support this clone. The chain is built from TRBV5-6 and TRBJ1-1; D unclear. This CDR3 contains 11 residues. V lost 3 bases and J 4 bases, leaving 4 bases between the germline ends. CDR1 is SGHDT, CDR2 YYEEEE, per germline. The CDR3 protein is CASSWGTEAFF. The CDR3 nucleotides are TGTGCCAGCAGCTGGGGCACTGAAGCTTTCTTT.

The chain combines TRBV27 with TRBJ2-1; D gene unclear. The germline gives CDR1 MNHEY, CDR2 SMNVEV (reference sequence). Trimming stripped 6 bases from V and 4 bases from J, with 22 bases between. This CDR3 is built from 17 residues. The CDR3 DNA reads TGTGCCAGCAGCCCTGACTTATATCCCCTTCAATACAATGAGCAGTTCTTC. The encoded protein is CASSPDLYPLQYNEQFF.

J is TRBJ2-1 and V is TRBV10-3; TRBD2 agrees at 11 bases. CDR1 is ENHRY, CDR2 SYGVKD, per germline. The CDR3 is made up of 16 amino acids. Germline trimming cut 3 bases from V and 6 bases from J; bases unmatched to any gene: 7. CDR3: CAISDLLAGGVNEQFF. CDR3 nucleotides: TGTGCCATCAGTGACCTTCTAGCGGGAGGAGTCAATGAGCAGTTCTTC.

A few counts support this clone. This chain's CDR3 is CSASQETQYF. DNA for the CDR3: TGCAGTGCTAGCCAGGAGACCCAGTACTTC. The gene calls are TRBV20-1 and TRBJ2-5, with D uncertain. The V gene's germline CDR1 is DFQATT and CDR2 SNEGSKA (reference sequence). This CDR3 contains 10 residues. V dropped 3 bases and J dropped 5 bases, with 4 bases sitting between them.

The chain uses TRBV4-3 and TRBJ1-3, with TRBD1 as a possible D gene (6 bases). Germline CDR1 reads LGHNA; CDR2 reads YSLEER. The CDR3 length is 18 residues. Deletions cut 1 base from V and 4 bases from J, with 20 bases between. The CDR3 DNA is TGCGCCAGCAGCCAAGTTGCACCCAGGCTCACAGGGGGAAACACCATATATTTT. Translation gives CASSQVAPRLTGGNTIYF.

This rearrangement joins TRBV5-5 to TRBJ1-2, with D uncertain. The V and J ends lost 1 base and 0 bases respectively, with 7 bases between them. Germline V CDR1 and CDR2: SGHKS, YYEKEE (reference sequence). The CDR3 contains 14 residues. The CDR3 loop is CASSLMSSNYGYTF. CDR3 in DNA: TGTGCCAGCAGCTTGATGTCTTCTAACTATGGCTACACCTTC.

The V call is TRBV4-2, the J call TRBJ2-7; perhaps TRBD1 as D (5 bases). This CDR3 spans 14 amino acids. V was clipped by 5 bases and J by 2 bases, with 13 bases between them. Germline V lookup: CDR1 LGHNA, CDR2 YNFKEQ. In DNA form, the CDR3 reads TGTGCCAGCAGCTTGGTAGACAGACCCTACGAGCAGTACTTC. This translates into CASSLVDRPYEQYF.

This clone was observed a few times. The chain carries TRBV11-1 and TRBJ2-7; 8 nucleotides match TRBD2. The germline CDR1 and CDR2 sequences are SGHAT and FQDESV (reference sequence). The CDR3 is 17 residues long. J gave up 4 bases and V 2 bases, and 13 bases lay outside the gene matches. The CDR3, as DNA: TGTGCCAGCAGCTTACAGGTCCGGGGCGGGAGGAAGTACGAGCAGTACTTC. It specifies CASSLQVRGGRKYEQYF.

The chain couples TRBV5-1 to TRBJ1-2; D gene uncertain. Germline CDR1 and CDR2: SGHRS and YFSETQ. The CDR3 loop spans 14 amino acids. V was pared by 1 base and J by 3 bases, with 10 bases between. The CDR3 DNA reads as TGCGCCAGCAGCTTGTTGTCGGTAGACTATGGCTACACCTTC. Its translation: CASSLLSVDYGYTF.

This sequence joins TRBV5-1 and TRBJ2-1; D is perhaps TRBD2 (6 bases). There are 16 residues in the CDR3. Trimming pared 0 bases from V and 0 bases from J, leaving 10 bases between. Germline loops: CDR1 SGHRS, CDR2 YFSETQ. CDR3 bases: TGCGCCAGCAGCTTGGTTATCGGGAGCTCCTACAATGAGCAGTTCTTC. Protein sequence: CASSLVIGSSYNEQFF.

The V gene is TRBV28, the J gene TRBJ2-3; D remains unclear. Looked up from germline, CDR1 is MDHEN and CDR2 is SYDVKM. The V gene lost 8 bases and the J gene lost 1 base, with 28 bases spanning the gap. The CDR3 has 19 residues. The CDR3 spells CASQQFPSVRVQGTDTQYF. CDR3 bases: TGTGCCAGCCAGCAGTTCCCGAGCGTCCGGGTACAAGGCACAGATACGCAGTATTTT.

This clone was detected only a few times. The V gene is TRBV11-2, the J gene TRBJ1-2; TRBD1 matches 7 bases. The CDR3 runs 15 residues. CDR1 and CDR2 (germline): SGHAT, FQNNGV. The V and J ends lost 5 bases and 8 bases, in that order; junction bases with no gene match: 14. CDR3 in amino acids: CASSILQGRGEGYTF. The CDR3 bases are TGTGCCAGCAGCATCCTACAGGGGCGAGGGGAAGGCTACACCTTC.

This clone was seen more than once but under ten times. The genes are TRBV7-3 and TRBJ1-1, with D perhaps TRBD1 (6 bases). This CDR3 contains 13 residues. Germline V gives CDR1 SGHTA, CDR2 FQGTGA. V was shortened by 1 base and J by 5 bases, with 8 bases between the two germline ends. CDR3 amino acids: CASSLRRGTEAFF. The CDR3 coding sequence is TGTGCCAGCAGCTTAAGAAGGGGGACTGAAGCTTTCTTT.

V and J are TRBV7-2 and TRBJ2-4, with 12 bases aligning to TRBD2. The CDR3 has 17 residues. The V gene's germline CDR1 is SGHTA and CDR2 FQGNSA. The V gene end was trimmed by 4 bases and the J gene end by 1 base; junction bases not matched to a gene: 5. The CDR3 here is CASSSLAGGSAKNIQYF. The CDR3 region has the DNA TGTGCCAGCAGCTCCCTAGCGGGAGGGTCGGCCAAAAACATTCAGTACTTC.

This sequence joins TRBV5-1 and TRBJ1-5, with 7 bases aligning to TRBD1. The length of the CDR3 is 13 residues. Trimming removed 4 bases from V and 4 bases from J; junction bases left unmatched: 2. Germline values: CDR1 SGHRS, CDR2 YFSETQ. The CDR3: CASSAQGNQPQHF. The CDR3 DNA follows: TGCGCCAGCAGCGCACAGGGGAATCAGCCCCAGCATTTT.

The chain is built from TRBV4-1 and TRBJ2-3; D possibly matches TRBD1 or TRBD2 (5 bases each). CDR3 length: 13 residues. V was trimmed by 4 bases and J by 5 bases, leaving 10 bases between them. Germline V CDR1 and CDR2: MGHRA, YSYEKL. CDR3 amino acids: CASSPGPGDTQYF. The CDR3 region has the DNA TGCGCCAGCAGCCCGGGACCCGGAGATACGCAGTATTTT.

This clone appeared a single time. J is TRBJ2-1 and V is TRBV6-1, with TRBD2 matching over 9 bases. The junction had 3 bases not matched to a gene; V was cut back by 5 bases and J by 1 base. This CDR3 is built from 15 residues. CDR1 and CDR2 (germline): MNHNS, SASEGT. Written as DNA, the CDR3 is TGTGCCAGCAGTTCAAGCGGGAGGTCCTACAATGAGCAGTTCTTC. Amino acid sequence: CASSSSGRSYNEQFF.

V gene TRBV15 combines with J gene TRBJ2-7, with D maybe TRBD1 (6 bases). Germline values: CDR1 LNHNV, CDR2 YYDKDF (reference sequence). The CDR3 spans 14 residues. The V end lost 8 bases, the J end lost 4 bases, and 18 bases lay between the germline ends. As DNA, the CDR3 is TGTGCCACCGGAGTAGGGGGAGTCGGATACGAGCAGTACTTC. This gives the protein CATGVGGVGYEQYF.

This chain links TRBV7-9 with TRBJ2-1; D unresolved. Germline V gene lookup returns CDR1 SEHNR and CDR2 FQNEAQ (reference sequence). V lost 4 bases to trimming and J lost 13 bases, with 14 bases between them. The CDR3 sequence is 12 residues long. CDR3 bases: TGTGCCAGCAGCTATCTCCGGACGGAACAGTTCTTC. It encodes CASSYLRTEQFF.

The genes are TRBV11-2 and TRBJ2-5; D may be TRBD2 (6 bases). CDR1 SGHAT and CDR2 FQNNGV come from the germline V gene. This CDR3 spans 14 amino acids. The ends were cut back, 8 bases at V and 5 bases at J, with 18 bases in the middle. CDR3 DNA sequence: TGTGCCAGCGGATCCCTCGCGGGAATGGAGACCCAGTACTTC. Translating gives CASGSLAGMETQYF.